This is a list of T cell receptor beta chains from one sample in a study of T cells after yellow fever vaccination. Via MiXCR, TCRdb re-called the 5' RACE reads, giving one row per CDR3 protein. The sample contains about 550,000 distinct CDR3 sequences, roughly 19% of which appear only once. The sample consisted of PBMCs, taken 15 days after the yellow fever booster vaccination. These receptors were collected from a man younger than 45 who received the YFV17D yellow fever vaccine. The CDR3 runs from the conserved cysteine through the conserved F or W. The order of the fields is CDR3 protein, J gene, clone size, V gene. Size values are once, few and many counts, or a class for expanded clones, and some rows have none.

CDR3aa: CASSQDRGPGEQYF
j_gene: TRBJ2-7
abundance: few
v_gene: TRBV4-3

CDR3aa: CASSPSSARQRDTQYF
j_gene: TRBJ2-3
abundance: few
v_gene: TRBV12-3/TRBV12-4

CDR3aa: CASSSTDQPQHF
j_gene: TRBJ1-5
abundance: few
v_gene: TRBV27

CDR3aa: CSVATGTVNYGYTF
j_gene: TRBJ1-2
abundance: .
v_gene: TRBV29-1

CDR3aa: CSANPTSGSGEQYF
j_gene: TRBJ2-7
abundance: .
v_gene: TRBV20-1

CDR3aa: CASSRRLGRPTEYNEQFF
j_gene: TRBJ2-1
abundance: .
v_gene: TRBV7-6

CDR3aa: CASSLATGQYNEQFF
j_gene: TRBJ2-1
abundance: .
v_gene: TRBV5-1

CDR3aa: CATRLPGSDTQYF
j_gene: TRBJ2-3
abundance: few
v_gene: TRBV24-1

CDR3aa: CSARTPDNSHEQYF
j_gene: TRBJ2-7
abundance: .
v_gene: TRBV20-1

CDR3aa: CSARGVRTIEPDTQYF
j_gene: TRBJ2-3
abundance: .
v_gene: TRBV20-1

CDR3aa: CASSVRDSRGNEQFF
j_gene: TRBJ2-1
abundance: few
v_gene: TRBV7-8

CDR3aa: CSASRRETQYF
j_gene: TRBJ2-5
abundance: .
v_gene: TRBV20-1

CDR3aa: CASSYRSLTDTQYF
j_gene: TRBJ2-3
abundance: .
v_gene: TRBV12-3/TRBV12-4

CDR3aa: CASSFGSMDEQYF
j_gene: TRBJ2-7
abundance: .
v_gene: TRBV7-2

CDR3aa: CASYPGGDTGELFF
j_gene: TRBJ2-2
abundance: .
v_gene: TRBV5-1

CDR3aa: CATRRQGGYEQYF
j_gene: TRBJ2-7
abundance: few
v_gene: TRBV28

CDR3aa: CASSPQGYNSPLHF
j_gene: TRBJ1-6
abundance: .
v_gene: TRBV12-3/TRBV12-4

CDR3aa: CASSVASGYSYEQYF
j_gene: TRBJ2-7
abundance: once
v_gene: TRBV9

CDR3aa: CASRRNTEAFF
j_gene: TRBJ1-1
abundance: many
v_gene: TRBV7-2

CDR3aa: CASSPPQRSSGEYEQYF
j_gene: TRBJ2-7
abundance: .
v_gene: TRBV18

CDR3aa: CASSLSDYHSYEQYF
j_gene: TRBJ2-7
abundance: few
v_gene: TRBV27

CDR3aa: CASSPAGAGYGYTF
j_gene: TRBJ1-2
abundance: few
v_gene: TRBV5-8

CDR3aa: CASLKEAGTLYEQYF
j_gene: TRBJ2-7
abundance: .
v_gene: TRBV5-5

CDR3aa: CASSLMRDRSYEQYF
j_gene: TRBJ2-7
abundance: few
v_gene: TRBV7-2

CDR3aa: CSARLTPGLAGVTVRSDTQYF
j_gene: TRBJ2-3
abundance: .
v_gene: TRBV20-1

CDR3aa: CSARDSYEQYF
j_gene: TRBJ2-7
abundance: many
v_gene: TRBV20-1

CDR3aa: CASSYSRVPGNSPLHF
j_gene: TRBJ1-6
abundance: .
v_gene: TRBV6-5

CDR3aa: CASRSYSGANVLTF
j_gene: TRBJ2-6
abundance: few
v_gene: TRBV6-5

CDR3aa: CASSLDGAATDTQYF
j_gene: TRBJ2-3
abundance: few
v_gene: TRBV5-1

CDR3aa: CASSFAGGGDEQFF
j_gene: TRBJ2-1
abundance: .
v_gene: TRBV5-6

CDR3aa: CSAYRVGEQYF
j_gene: TRBJ2-7
abundance: few
v_gene: TRBV29-1

CDR3aa: CASSQTGTGKLYEQYF
j_gene: TRBJ2-7
abundance: few
v_gene: TRBV3-1

CDR3aa: CASSQDGARGLFF
j_gene: TRBJ1-4
abundance: few
v_gene: TRBV3-1

CDR3aa: CASSLTASGNNLYNEQFF
j_gene: TRBJ2-1
abundance: few
v_gene: TRBV7-3

CDR3aa: CATSDRVAGTDTQYF
j_gene: TRBJ2-3
abundance: .
v_gene: TRBV24-1

CDR3aa: CSAKRLAEYNEQFF
j_gene: TRBJ2-1
abundance: few
v_gene: TRBV20-1

CDR3aa: CASRATGELFF
j_gene: TRBJ2-2
abundance: .
v_gene: TRBV6-6

CDR3aa: CAWSVLGGYEQYF
j_gene: TRBJ2-7
abundance: few
v_gene: TRBV30

CDR3aa: CASSLTGGNQPQHF
j_gene: TRBJ1-5
abundance: many
v_gene: TRBV5-1

CDR3aa: CSASRRVGGTGELFF
j_gene: TRBJ2-2
abundance: .
v_gene: TRBV20-1

CDR3aa: CASSYSTLGGNTIYF
j_gene: TRBJ1-3
abundance: .
v_gene: TRBV6-5

CDR3aa: CASSRQADTQYF
j_gene: TRBJ2-3
abundance: few
v_gene: TRBV7-3

CDR3aa: CASSLAKGGYTF
j_gene: TRBJ1-2
abundance: few
v_gene: TRBV7-2

CDR3aa: CASSQESVAGDHTGELFF
j_gene: TRBJ2-2
abundance: .
v_gene: TRBV4-3

CDR3aa: CASSHGHGGFRETQYF
j_gene: TRBJ2-5
abundance: few
v_gene: TRBV7-2

CDR3aa: CASSLAGQGEETQYF
j_gene: TRBJ2-5
abundance: .
v_gene: TRBV7-2

CDR3aa: CATSRDSAWTKESGANVLTF
j_gene: TRBJ2-6
abundance: few
v_gene: TRBV15

CDR3aa: CASSMGTSGRYDEQFF
j_gene: TRBJ2-1
abundance: .
v_gene: TRBV5-4

CDR3aa: CASSEPTASGNTIYF
j_gene: TRBJ1-3
abundance: few
v_gene: TRBV2

CDR3aa: CSARAASGRGSYTQYF
j_gene: TRBJ2-3
abundance: .
v_gene: TRBV20-1

CDR3aa: CASRGADEQYF
j_gene: TRBJ2-7
abundance: .
v_gene: TRBV6-1